This T cell receptor beta chain was sequenced in a study of cytomegalovirus exposure and HLA in healthy donors. CDR3 length: 15 residues. The V gene's germline CDR1 is SQVTM and CDR2 ANQGSEA. V was cut by 5 bases and J by 1 base, with 15 bases left in between. This clone turned up a few times. The PCR had 60 Vbeta and 13 Jbeta primers. Using immunoSEQ multiplex PCR, the repertoire was profiled, and TCRdb retains in-frame clones only, with some absent. The data contain about 57,000 clones, approximately 80% of them singletons. The chain employs TRBV29-1 and TRBJ2-1, with D tentatively TRBD2 (6 bases). The sequence was obtained from a woman aged 25 to 45 in good health and CMV-seronegative. Sequenced sample: PBMCs. CDR3 region: CSVFSGERSYNEQFF. The CDR3 bases are TGCAGCGTTTTCTCGGGAGAAAGGTCCTACAATGAGCAGTTCTTC.